Presented here are 28 T cell receptor beta chains from one specimen sequenced in a study of early stage breast cancer tumors. Method: immunoSEQ multiplex PCR; TCRdb's copy keeps in-frame clones and lacks some. The table shows 5,000 to 7,500 clones, with more than 60% occurring only once. Sequencing was carried out using normal breast tissue next to the tumor. The receptor source for this set is a person aged 45-60 years with breast cancer.

This clone was counted only a few times. The chain couples TRBV10-3 to TRBJ2-7; 10 nucleotides line up with TRBD1. Per the germline V gene, CDR1 is ENHRY and CDR2 is SYGVKD. This CDR3 region has 14 residues. Trimming removed 6 bases from V and 5 bases from J; junction bases left unmatched: 7. CDR3: CAIRPGQGFNEQYF. The CDR3 DNA sequence: TGTGCCATCAGGCCGGGACAGGGGTTCAACGAGCAGTACTTC.

The gene calls are TRBV25-1 and TRBJ2-3; D is ambiguous. V gave up 4 bases and J gave up 3 bases, with 8 bases separating them. Germline V lookup: CDR1 MGHDK, CDR2 SYGVNS. This CDR3 is 13 amino acids long. CDR3 bases: TGTGCCAGCAGTGGGTTACCGACAGATACGCAGTATTTT. Its protein product is CASSGLPTDTQYF.

The chain recombines TRBV11-2 with TRBJ2-3; TRBD1 matches at 8 bases. The CDR3 loop spans 14 amino acids. Germline loops: CDR1 SGHAT, CDR2 FQNNGV. With 3 bases clipped from V and 5 bases from J, the junction kept 4 bases outside the gene matches. DNA for the CDR3: TGTGCCAGCAGCTTCCAGGGGGCAGGAGATACGCAGTATTTT. Its protein is CASSFQGAGDTQYF.

This clone was detected a few times. This chain uses TRBV2 with TRBJ2-5, with 7 positions matching TRBD1. Losses at the gene ends were 6 bases for V and 2 bases for J; bases not matched to a gene: 9. Germline CDR1 reads SNHLY; CDR2 reads FYNNEI. The CDR3 is 15 amino acids. The CDR3 protein is CASRRDSLNQETQYF. CDR3 nucleotide sequence: TGTGCCAGCAGAAGGGACAGCCTTAATCAAGAGACCCAGTACTTC.

This clone ranks as medium-sized (0.01 to 0.1%). The chain links TRBV4-3 to TRBJ1-1; 7 positions agree with TRBD1. CDR3 length equals 15 residues. The germline CDR1 and CDR2 sequences are LGHNA and YSLEER. V trimming: 1 base; J trimming: 5 bases; junction bases outside the gene matches: 7. DNA of the CDR3: TGCGCCAGCAGCCAAGGCCAGGGGGTGGGGACTGAAGCTTTCTTT. Encoded protein: CASSQGQGVGTEAFF.

This clone was recorded a few times. The chain joins TRBV11-1 to TRBJ2-5, with 14 nucleotides matching TRBD2. The germline V gene encodes CDR1 SGHAT and CDR2 FQDESV (reference sequence). Trimming removed 5 bases from V and 7 bases from J; junction bases left unmatched: 3. There are 14 residues in the CDR3. Here the CDR3 reads CASSRGLAGATQYF. In nucleotides, the CDR3 is TGTGCCAGCAGCCGGGGACTAGCGGGGGCGACCCAGTACTTC.

The chain uses TRBV7-2 and TRBJ1-5, with D possibly being TRBD1 (5 bases). This CDR3 region has 14 residues. V shed 5 bases and J shed 11 bases, with 19 bases lying between them. Germline V lookup: CDR1 SGHTA, CDR2 FQGNSA. The CDR3 region has the DNA TGTGCCAGCAGCGCAACCCCCCAGGGAGTAGCCCAGCATTTT. Translated: CASSATPQGVAQHF.

The chain carries TRBV18 and TRBJ2-7; 9 bases agree with TRBD2. The J segment lost 7 bases and the V segment lost 5 bases, leaving 6 bases of the junction unmatched. This CDR3 region has 13 residues. In germline, CDR1 is KGHSH, CDR2 LQKENI. The CDR3 DNA reads as TGTGCCAGCTCAGGGCTAGCGGGGCAGGAGCAGTACTTC. Its translation: CASSGLAGQEQYF. Using reference TRBV18 and TRBJ2-7 for the parts outside the CDR3, the full variable domain is NAGVMQNPRHLVRRRGQEARLRCSPMKGHSHVYWYRQLPEEGLKFMVYLQKENIIDESGMPKERFSAEFPKEGPSILRIQQVVRGDSAAYFCASSGLAGQEQYFGPGTRLTVT.

CDR3 loop: CASSVDAGGYNEQFF. The DNA for the CDR3 is TGTGCCAGCAGCGTGGATGCGGGAGGCTACAATGAGCAGTTCTTC. The rearrangement uses TRBV9 and TRBJ2-1; 8 nucleotides align to TRBD2. The V gene end was trimmed by 2 bases and the J gene end by 3 bases; junction bases not matched to a gene: 4. Per the germline V gene, CDR1 is SGDLS and CDR2 is YYNGEE. This CDR3 has 15 residues.

CDR3 coding DNA: TGTGCCAGCAGCTTCACGACAGCCGGGGCCAACGTCCTGACTTTC. Translation: CASSFTTAGANVLTF. The chain joins TRBV11-1 to TRBJ2-6, with D tentatively TRBD1 (5 bases). This CDR3 is built from 15 residues. Germline V lookup: CDR1 SGHAT, CDR2 FQDESV (reference sequence). The V and J ends lost 3 bases and 4 bases respectively, with 10 bases between them. Full variable domain (outside the CDR3, taken from reference TRBV11-1 and TRBJ2-6): EAEVAQSPRYKITEKSQAVAFWCDPISGHATLYWYRQILGQGPELLVQFQDESVVDDSQLPKDRFSAERLKGVDSTLKIQPAELGDSAMYLCASSFTTAGANVLTFGAGSRLTVL.

The chain recombines TRBV15 with TRBJ1-1; D gene unclear. The V and J ends lost 1 base and 12 bases respectively, with 12 bases between them. Germline V CDR1 and CDR2: LNHNV, YYDKDF (reference sequence). This CDR3 comprises 12 residues. The CDR3 DNA follows: TGTGCCACCAGCAGAGGGGGAGTCCCACCTTTCTTT. Translation: CATSRGGVPPFF. Full variable domain (rest looked up from reference TRBV15 and TRBJ1-1): DAMVIQNPRYQVTQFGKPVTLSCSQTLNHNVMYWYQQKSSQAPKLLFHYYDKDFNNEADTPDNFQSRRPNTSFCFLDIRSPGLGDTAMYLCATSRGGVPPFFGQGTRLTVV.

V and J are TRBV5-4 and TRBJ1-1; D gene ambiguous. The length of the CDR3 is 14 residues. CDR1 is SGHNT and CDR2 is YYREEE in the germline V gene (reference sequence). Trimming cost V 4 bases and J 1 base, with 11 bases left between them. CDR3 nucleotides: TGTGCCAGCAGCCGGGAACTCAGGAACACTGAAGCTTTCTTT. Protein product: CASSRELRNTEAFF.

The chain has TRBV27 and TRBJ2-7, with 9 nucleotides matching TRBD1. The CDR3 length is 14 residues. In germline, CDR1 is MNHEY, CDR2 SMNVEV (reference sequence). Trimming cost V 6 bases and J 2 bases; bases outside gene matches: 5. CDR3: CASSDRGTAYEQYF. The CDR3 coding sequence is TGTGCCAGCAGCGACAGGGGGACTGCCTACGAGCAGTACTTC.

The V and J genes are TRBV9 and TRBJ2-1; 10 bases align to TRBD2. CDR3 length equals 15 residues. Germline CDR1 SGDLS, CDR2 YYNGEE. Unmatched junction bases numbered 5, after V lost 0 bases and J lost 8 bases. The chain's CDR3 is CASSVASGSTDEQFF. The CDR3 bases are TGTGCCAGCAGCGTAGCTAGCGGGAGTACCGATGAGCAGTTCTTC.

This clone was observed once. V gene TRBV9 combines with J gene TRBJ2-1; D gene unclear. The CDR3 has 17 residues. Germline lookup yields CDR1 SGDLS and CDR2 YYNGEE. Trimming cost V 0 bases and J 0 bases, with 13 bases left between them. CDR3 amino acids: CASSVADSGFSYNEQFF. The DNA for the CDR3 is TGTGCCAGCAGCGTAGCTGATAGTGGGTTCTCCTACAATGAGCAGTTCTTC.

This clone was detected only once. The chain employs TRBV6-8 and TRBJ2-7; D gene uncertain. The CDR3 loop spans 13 amino acids. The germline V gene encodes CDR1 MNHGY and CDR2 SAAAGT. V lost 1 base and J 1 base, leaving 5 bases between the germline ends. The CDR3 is CASSYLPSYEQYF. CDR3 nucleotide sequence: TGTGCCAGCAGTTACTTACCGTCCTACGAGCAGTACTTC.

This rearrangement joins TRBV30 to TRBJ1-2, with D hard to call. Germline V lookup: CDR1 GTSNPN, CDR2 SVGIG (reference sequence). The CDR3 length is 12 residues. The V end lost 2 bases, the J end lost 6 bases, and 10 bases lay between the germline ends. This CDR3 reads CAWSFRGNGYTF. CDR3 sequence (DNA): TGTGCCTGGAGTTTTCGGGGTAATGGCTACACCTTC.

This clone was seen a handful of times. V gene TRBV7-8 combines with J gene TRBJ2-1, with 10 bases that match TRBD2. J was trimmed by 6 bases and V by 1 base; bases with no gene match: 3. Germline CDR1 and CDR2: SGHVS and FQNEAQ. CDR3 length: 15 residues. CDR3 DNA: TGTGCCAGCAGCTTAGTACTAGCGGGATTCAATGAGCAGTTCTTC. Its translation is CASSLVLAGFNEQFF.

The J gene is TRBJ2-1, the V gene TRBV28, with 8 bases fitting TRBD1. V shed 5 bases and J 6 bases; nucleotides not matched to a gene: 6. Germline V CDR1 and CDR2: MDHEN, SYDVKM. The CDR3 length is 14 residues. DNA of the CDR3: TGTGCCAGCAGTAGCGGACAGGGAATCAATGAGCAGTTCTTC. It yields the protein CASSSGQGINEQFF.

The J gene is TRBJ2-5, the V gene TRBV6-5; possible D gene TRBD2, 5 bases. Germline assignment: CDR1 MNHEY and CDR2 SVGAGI. The CDR3 runs 11 residues. The V and J ends lost 2 bases and 9 bases respectively, with 7 bases between them. The CDR3 DNA sequence: TGTGCCAGCAGTTACGAGGGTGCCCAGTACTTC. It translates to CASSYEGAQYF.

This chain connects TRBV15 to TRBJ1-2; TRBD1 is a possible D gene (5 bases). CDR3 size: 14 residues. Germline V gene lookup returns CDR1 LNHNV and CDR2 YYDKDF (reference sequence). Trimming pared 0 bases from V and 1 base from J, leaving 6 bases between. The CDR3 nucleotides are TGTGCCACCAGCAGAGAGGGACTTAACTATGGCTACACCTTC. Its protein product is CATSREGLNYGYTF.

This clone occurred a few times. The rearrangement joins TRBV7-9 to TRBJ1-2; D is perhaps TRBD1 (6 bases). The CDR3 contains 13 residues. Trimming took 6 bases from V and 4 from J, leaving 12 bases between them. Germline CDR1 SEHNR, CDR2 FQNEAQ (reference sequence). This CDR3 reads CASRNEGGYGYTF. For the CDR3, the DNA is TGTGCCAGCAGGAACGAGGGGGGCTATGGCTACACCTTC.

The table lists this clone with a few counts. This chain joins TRBV30 and TRBJ2-1; possibly TRBD2 for D (6 bases). V lost 7 bases and J lost 3, with 16 bases in between. Germline loops: CDR1 GTSNPN, CDR2 SVGIG (reference sequence). There are 14 residues in the CDR3. CDR3 DNA: TGTGCCTCTTCGGAGACGGGAGTCTACAATGAGCAGTTCTTC. As protein: CASSETGVYNEQFF.

The rearrangement uses TRBV10-2 and TRBJ1-4; D is unclear. Per germline, CDR1 WSHSY and CDR2 SAAADI. This CDR3 comprises 13 residues. The V end lost 3 bases, the J end lost 8 bases, and 10 bases lay between the germline ends. The DNA of the CDR3 is TGCGCCAGCAGTGATACTAGGGCGGAAAAACTGTTTTTT. Amino acid sequence: CASSDTRAEKLFF.

The V call is TRBV15, the J call TRBJ1-2; maybe TRBD1 (6 bases). Germline V gene data show CDR1 as LNHNV and CDR2 as YYDKDF (reference sequence). Trimming took 1 base from V and 5 from J, leaving 11 bases between them. This CDR3 region has 14 residues. CDR3 nucleotide sequence: TGTGCCACCAGCAGAGGACAGGCCTTATATGGCTACACCTTC. It translates to CATSRGQALYGYTF. The full variable domain, completed using reference TRBV15 and TRBJ1-2, is DAMVIQNPRYQVTQFGKPVTLSCSQTLNHNVMYWYQQKSSQAPKLLFHYYDKDFNNEADTPDNFQSRRPNTSFCFLDIRSPGLGDTAMYLCATSRGQALYGYTFGSGTRLTVV.

The chain couples TRBV4-1 to TRBJ1-2, with D possibly matching TRBD1 (5 bases). Looked up from germline, CDR1 is MGHRA and CDR2 is YSYEKL. The CDR3 covers 15 residues. V lost 0 bases to trimming and J lost 4 bases, with 12 bases between them. Here the CDR3 reads CASSQDGRGIYGYTF. The CDR3 DNA follows: TGCGCCAGCAGCCAAGATGGACGGGGGATCTATGGCTACACCTTC.

The genes are TRBV5-4 and TRBJ2-3; 7 bases align to TRBD2. Unmatched junction bases numbered 5, after V lost 4 bases and J lost 0 bases. The germline V gene encodes CDR1 SGHNT and CDR2 YYREEE (reference sequence). This CDR3 has 15 amino acids. Here the CDR3 DNA reads TGTGCCAGCAGCCTTTCTAGCGGTAGCACAGATACGCAGTATTTT. Translating it yields CASSLSSGSTDTQYF.

V usage is TRBV7-2 and J usage is TRBJ1-2; D remains ambiguous. Trimming took off 0 bases at V and 4 bases at J, with 9 bases between the two ends. The CDR3 consists of 14 residues. Per germline, CDR1 SGHTA and CDR2 FQGNSA. CDR3 coding DNA: TGTGCCAGCAGCTTAGCAGGTGAACCCTATGGCTACACCTTC. Translation: CASSLAGEPYGYTF.